These T cell receptor beta chains were read from a single sample in a study of shared clonotypes between healthy human individuals. Libraries were prepared by immunoSEQ multiplex PCR; TCRdb keeps only in-frame clonotypes and omits some of them. The data hold around 700,000 clones, with about 78% observed a single time. The sample was memory CD4+ T cells sorted from blood. The receptors stem from a woman aged 25 to 39 in good health. The CDR3 runs from the conserved cysteine through the conserved F or W.

v_call	cdr3_length	j_call	cdr3_aa
TRBV30	12	TRBJ2-3	CAWAPSADTQYF
TRBV28	18	TRBJ2-3	CASSLAPPVTGIPDTQYF
TRBV6-6	13	TRBJ1-2	CASSNGGQGGYTF
TRBV30	18	TRBJ2-3	CAWIGTSGSGRGTDTQYF
TRBV11-2	12	TRBJ2-3	CASSREVDTQYF
TRBV5-1	14	TRBJ2-7	CASSSTGGPYEQYF
TRBV6-5	14	TRBJ2-7	CASSLYPTGLEQYF
TRBV7-8	15	TRBJ1-5	CASSRQGAGNQPQHF
TRBV25-1	16	TRBJ2-1	CASSEYNVASLNEQFF
TRBV5-4	15	TRBJ2-3	CASSLARSLGDTQYF
TRBV28	18	TRBJ2-7	CASSSGRTYQNQGYEQYF
TRBV6-6	14	TRBJ2-7	CASSYSRFSYEQYF
TRBV5-1	14	TRBJ2-7	CASSYTSAATGQYF
TRBV5-1	13	TRBJ2-5	CASSLAWVKTQYF
TRBV28	13	TRBJ2-7	CASSLGTAYEQYF
TRBV4-1	16	TRBJ2-7	CASSPSGGSRIYEQYF
TRBV5-4	15	TRBJ1-2	CASSYLTGEGYGYTF
TRBV14	12	TRBJ2-1	CASSQDYREQFF
TRBV7-2	15	TRBJ2-3	CASSFQSSEADTQYF
TRBV2	17	TRBJ2-3	CASSDALAGVGTDTQYF
TRBV7-6	13	TRBJ1-5	CASSREPRQPQHF
TRBV5-4	13	TRBJ2-7	CASSPGTHYEQYF
TRBV28	16	TRBJ1-5	CASSQGGLRGNQPQHF
TRBV6-5	16	TRBJ2-7	CASSYSKGGRGFEQYF
TRBV7-9	15	TRBJ1-2	CASSSPERPPYGYTF
TRBV19	15	TRBJ2-1	CASSTTGGAGNEQFF
TRBV29-1	15	TRBJ1-1	CSVDGSRVANTEAFF
TRBV14	13	TRBJ2-3	CASSQGPKDTQYF
TRBV19	13	TRBJ1-2	CASSISAAYGYTF
TRBV20-1	9	TRBJ2-1	CSAWVGQFF
TRBV18	15	TRBJ1-1	CASSPPVQMNTEAFF
TRBV4-1	13	TRBJ2-3	CASSRLGPDTQYF
TRBV18	15	TRBJ1-4	CASSPREATNEKLFF
TRBV9	16	TRBJ2-1	CASSPHLQRSYNEQFF
TRBV5-1	15	TRBJ2-5	CASSLLAGVEETQYF
TRBV7-9	12	TRBJ2-1	CASSSTRAEQFF
TRBV2	14	TRBJ2-5	CASSRGEMQETQYF
TRBV7-9	16	TRBJ1-2	CASSSTRRHRTWGYTF
TRBV6-1	13	TRBJ2-1	CASSEAQGDEQFF
TRBV6-1	13	TRBJ2-3	CASSGSITDTQYF
TRBV15	15	TRBJ2-7	CATSTGQGRMYEQYF
TRBV7-2	14	TRBJ2-1	CASSLGSTYNEQFF
TRBV2	16	TRBJ1-3	CASSGQLEVSGNTIYF
TRBV7-6	17	TRBJ2-3	CASSAPPQRSSTDTQYF
TRBV29-1	15	TRBJ2-5	CSVEMGGLGKETQYF
TRBV7-9	15	TRBJ1-1	CASRNSGGGNTEAFF
TRBV27	18	TRBJ1-4	CASRLTTGQGGTNEKLFF
TRBV5-8	17	TRBJ1-1	CASSLWRGSVMNTEAFF